Each of the 16 T cell receptor beta chains below was sequenced from the same sample in a study of T cells in Graves' hyperthyroidism and ophthalmopathy. TCR beta CDR3 region amplification was performed from RNA transcripts. HTBI primers drove first-round RT-PCR of the TCR CDR3. From the multiplex PCR reads, TCRdb called clonotypes with MiXCR, one entry per CDR3 protein. Here the sample spans under 40,000 distinct CDR3 sequences, 49% being singletons. The sequenced sample consisted of blood. The source of these receptors is a woman aged 50 to 60 with Graves' hyperthyroidism that later progressed to Graves' ophthalmopathy.

Of note for this clonotype: A clone one base away is much larger, so this may be a read error. The rearrangement uses TRBV3-1 and TRBJ1-3; 8 nucleotides align to TRBD1. The CDR3 length is 15 residues. The trim removed 1 base at V and 7 bases at J, leaving 6 bases unmatched. Per germline, CDR1 LGHDT and CDR2 YNNKEL (reference sequence). CDR3 in amino acids: CASSQGTGSRNTIYF. The CDR3 DNA reads as TGTGCCAGCAGCCAAGGGACAGGGTCACGCAACACCATATATTTT.

Points on this clonotype: An end of the junction does not agree with germline; a read error may underlie this. The chain is built from TRBV12-3 or TRBV12-4 and TRBJ2-5; 7 bases match TRBD1. There are 12 residues in the CDR3. The CDR3 here is CVSNTGDQPQYF. The CDR3 coding sequence is TGTGTCAGCAATACAGGGGATCAGCCCCAGTACTTC.

CDR3 loop: CASSLSDSPGEQYF. In nucleotides, the CDR3 is TGTGCCAGCAGCTTGAGTGATAGTCCGGGCGAGCAGTACTTC. This chain connects TRBV5-4 to TRBJ2-7; D remains unclear. The CDR3 covers 14 residues. Germline V gene sequence: CDR1 SGHNT, CDR2 YYREEE (reference sequence). The V gene lost 1 base and the J gene lost 6 bases, with 14 bases spanning the gap.

This clonotype came up many times. The chain joins TRBV11-3 to TRBJ2-7; 11 bases match TRBD2. This CDR3 spans 15 amino acids. The junction had 6 bases not matched to a gene; V was cut back by 5 bases and J by 3 bases. The germline gives CDR1 SGHNT, CDR2 YENEEA. CDR3 loop: CASSSAGTSGYEQYF. The CDR3 DNA sequence: TGTGCCAGCAGCAGCGCGGGGACTAGCGGCTACGAGCAGTACTTC.

This clonotype was counted between two and nine times. The chain recombines TRBV6-5 with TRBJ1-1; D not resolved. The CDR3 has 8 residues. Deletions cut 2 bases from V and 12 bases from J, with 1 base between. Germline CDR1 reads MNHEY; CDR2 reads SVGAGI. DNA of the CDR3: TGTGCCAGCAGTTACACTTTCTTT. Protein: CASSYTFF.

Remarks on this clonotype: At one of its ends the junction is not consistent with the germline gene, which may arise from a read error. CDR3 amino acids: CASSPQTAGGTEAFF. CDR3 in DNA: TGTGCCAGCAGCCCTCAGACAGCTGGGGGCACTGAAGCGTTCTTT. V gene TRBV12-3 or TRBV12-4 combines with J gene TRBJ1-1; D is possibly TRBD1 (6 bases). The CDR3 loop spans 15 amino acids.

With respect to this clonotype: This may come from a read error, since a much larger clone is one base off. The V and J genes are TRBV27 and TRBJ1-4, with D hard to call. This CDR3 contains 14 residues. V lost 3 bases, J lost 3 bases, and 8 bases lay in between. Per germline, CDR1 MNHEY and CDR2 SMNVEV (reference sequence). CDR3 loop: CASSFREANEKLFF. In DNA, the CDR3 is TGTGCCAGCAGTTTCCGAGAGGCTAATGAAAAACTGTTTTTT.

This chain connects TRBV7-2 to TRBJ1-2, with D uncertain. CDR3 length equals 12 residues. V shed 7 bases and J shed 2 bases, with 8 bases lying between them. Germline CDR1 reads SGHTA; CDR2 reads FQGNSA. The CDR3 nucleotides read TGTGCCAGCACCCCACTCAACTATGGCTACACCTTC. It specifies CASTPLNYGYTF. The variable domain in full, with the rest retrieved from reference TRBV7-2 and TRBJ1-2, is GAGVSQSPSNKVTEKGKDVELRCDPISGHTALYWYRQSLGQGLEFLIYFQGNSAPDKSGLPSDRFSAERTGGSVSTLTIQRTQQEDSAVYLCASTPLNYGYTFGSGTRLTVV.

At least ten counts were recorded for this clonotype. This sequence joins TRBV14 and TRBJ2-3; the match to TRBD2 covers 8 bases. V dropped 4 bases and J dropped 5; count of bases not matched to a gene: 11. The CDR3 runs to 16 residues. Germline V gives CDR1 SGHDN, CDR2 FVKESK. The CDR3 loop reads CASSLRLATRGDTQYF. Here the CDR3 DNA reads TGTGCCAGCAGCCTTCGACTAGCGACACGGGGAGATACGCAGTATTTT.

V usage is TRBV19 and J usage is TRBJ1-4; no firm D call. The V end lost 6 bases, the J end lost 3 bases, and 17 bases lay between the germline ends. Germline V CDR1 and CDR2: LNHDA, SQIVND (reference sequence). The CDR3 loop spans 16 amino acids. The CDR3 bases are TGTGCCAGTAGAAGGACTAGCGGGGTTGCTAATGAAAAACTGTTTTTT. It is translated as CASRRTSGVANEKLFF.

This clonotype appeared many times. The chain joins TRBV27 to TRBJ2-7; 7 bases map to TRBD1. The germline V gene has CDR1 MNHEY and CDR2 SMNVEV (reference sequence). The CDR3 has 14 amino acids. V dropped 7 bases and J dropped 0; count of bases not matched to a gene: 6. The CDR3 loop is CASTRDRNSYEQYF. The CDR3 DNA reads TGTGCCAGCACCAGGGACAGAAACTCCTACGAGCAGTACTTC.

This clonotype has at least ten counts. J is TRBJ2-1 and V is TRBV9; 8 positions agree with TRBD2. This CDR3 region has 16 residues. CDR1 is SGDLS and CDR2 is YYNGEE in the germline V gene. After removal of 4 bases from V and 7 bases from J, the junction contained 13 bases not matched to a gene. CDR3 nucleotides: TGTGCCAGCAGCCCTACTATGGGACTAGGATTTAATGAGCAGTTCTTC. This encodes CASSPTMGLGFNEQFF.

Only one count was recorded for this clonotype. The genes are TRBV24-1 and TRBJ2-3, with no clear D. Germline V gives CDR1 KGHDR, CDR2 SFDVKD. Deletions cut 2 bases from V and 6 bases from J, with 5 bases between. This CDR3 is 12 amino acids long. The CDR3 coding sequence is TGTGCCACCAGTGATTGGACGGATACGCAGTATTTT. Translation: CATSDWTDTQYF.

This clonotype was counted at least ten times. The V and J genes are TRBV7-9 and TRBJ1-1, with a tentative D call TRBD1 (6 bases). V dropped 2 bases and J dropped 4 bases, with 14 bases sitting between them. Germline V gene sequence: CDR1 SEHNR, CDR2 FQNEAQ (reference sequence). The CDR3 contains 15 residues. The CDR3 protein is CASSLHRTEGTEAFF. Written as DNA, the CDR3 is TGTGCCAGCAGCTTACATCGGACAGAGGGCACTGAAGCTTTCTTT.

Here the CDR3 reads CASSRKDGRSWGAGETQYF. In DNA, the CDR3 is TGTGCCAGCAGCCGTAAGGACGGGAGGAGTTGGGGGGCCGGGGAGACCCAGTACTTC. The rearrangement uses TRBV11-3 and TRBJ2-5, with D maybe TRBD2 (7 bases). Germline CDR1 reads SGHNT; CDR2 reads YENEEA. This CDR3 is built from 19 residues. V lost 5 bases, J lost 5 bases, and 30 bases lay in between.

This clonotype was counted at least ten times. The J gene is TRBJ1-1, the V gene TRBV30, with 8 bases aligning to TRBD1. V lost 4 bases, J lost 10 bases, and 8 bases stayed unmatched. Germline V lookup: CDR1 GTSNPN, CDR2 SVGIG (reference sequence). The CDR3 runs 12 residues. As DNA, the CDR3 is TGTGCCTGGACCCTACCAGGGGGCGTAGCTTTCTTT. This sequence encodes CAWTLPGGVAFF.